This entry is about one T cell receptor (beta chain). Its target is not known. This CDR3 is also generated by other DNA sequences in the sample. This sample is part of a study of shared clonotypes between healthy human individuals. General observations from the study: The sampled material consisted only of blood, and tissue repertoires are likely to differ.

V lost 3 bases to trimming and J lost 1 base; unmatched junction nucleotides: 2. CDR3 length: 15 amino acids. Germline CDR1 reads SGHRS; CDR2 reads YFSETQ. Method: immunoSEQ multiplex PCR; TCRdb's copy keeps in-frame clones and lacks some. The sample holds approximately 1.5 million clones, 98% seen once. The sample was naive CD4+ T cells sorted from blood. The subset is: CD45RA+ positively selected. The clonotype was recovered from a man younger than 45 in good health. This rearrangement joins TRBV5-1 to TRBJ2-3, with TRBD2 matching 10 bases. The CDR3 is CASSSGLAGTDTQYF. Written as DNA, the CDR3 is TGCGCCAGCAGCTCTGGACTAGCGGGCACAGATACGCAGTATTTT.